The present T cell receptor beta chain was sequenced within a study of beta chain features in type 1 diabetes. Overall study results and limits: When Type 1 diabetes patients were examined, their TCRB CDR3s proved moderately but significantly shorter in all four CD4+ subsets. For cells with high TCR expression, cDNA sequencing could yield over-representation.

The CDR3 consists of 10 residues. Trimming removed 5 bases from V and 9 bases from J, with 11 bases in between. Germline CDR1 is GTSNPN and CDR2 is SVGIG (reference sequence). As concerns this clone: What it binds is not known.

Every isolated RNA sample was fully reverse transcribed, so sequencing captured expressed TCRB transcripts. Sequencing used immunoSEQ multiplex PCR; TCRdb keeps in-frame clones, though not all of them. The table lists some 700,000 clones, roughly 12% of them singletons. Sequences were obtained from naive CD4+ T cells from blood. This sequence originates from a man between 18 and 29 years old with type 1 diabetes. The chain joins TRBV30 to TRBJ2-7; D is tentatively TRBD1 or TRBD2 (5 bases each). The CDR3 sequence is CAWSGAGQYF. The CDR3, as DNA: TGTGCCTGGTCCGGGGCAGGGCAGTACTTC.